Listed here are 32 T cell receptor beta chains from one sample, sequenced in a study of blood T cell repertoires in COVID-19. Produced via immunoSEQ multiplex PCR; TCRdb's table is partial and in-frame only. This sample has 140,000 to 150,000 clones, with roughly 90% found just once. The sample consisted of PBMCs or T cells enriched from blood (not recorded which). These receptors were collected from a woman between 40 and 55 years old who had been exposed to COVID-19.

In DNA form, the CDR3 reads TGTGCCACCAGCAAGGCAGGGGGCCTTCAAGAGACCCAGTACTTC. This translates into CATSKAGGLQETQYF. The genes are TRBV15 and TRBJ2-5; TRBD1 agrees at 8 bases. CDR3 length: 15 residues. Losses at the gene ends were 4 bases for V and 2 bases for J; bases not matched to a gene: 6. Germline loops: CDR1 LNHNV, CDR2 YYDKDF (reference sequence).

The rearrangement links TRBV5-1 to TRBJ2-3; TRBD1 matches at 9 bases. The CDR3 sequence is 16 residues long. V lost 3 bases to trimming and J lost 3 bases; unmatched junction nucleotides: 8. Germline lookup yields CDR1 SGHRS and CDR2 YFSETQ. The CDR3: CASSSNTGTGTDTQYF. CDR3 DNA sequence: TGCGCCAGCAGCTCGAATACCGGGACAGGGACAGATACGCAGTATTTT.

The V gene is TRBV19, the J gene TRBJ2-7, with D possibly matching TRBD2 (5 bases). This CDR3 has 15 residues. Germline V gives CDR1 LNHDA, CDR2 SQIVND (reference sequence). The V end lost 5 bases, the J end lost 4 bases, and 18 bases lay between the germline ends. CDR3 loop: CASSSPGKNRYEQYF. Here the CDR3 DNA reads TGTGCCAGTAGTTCGCCGGGAAAGAACAGATACGAGCAGTACTTC.

The chain combines TRBV11-2 with TRBJ2-5; D gene unclear. Germline V gene lookup returns CDR1 SGHAT and CDR2 FQNNGV. The V and J ends lost 5 bases and 0 bases respectively, with 4 bases between them. The CDR3 runs 12 residues. The DNA for the CDR3 is TGTGCCAGCAGCCGGTACCAAGAGACCCAGTACTTC. This sequence encodes CASSRYQETQYF. Based on the CDR3 plus reference TRBV11-2 and TRBJ2-5, the full variable domain is EAGVAQSPRYKIIEKRQSVAFWCNPISGHATLYWYQQILGQGPKLLIQFQNNGVVDDSQLPKDRFSAERLKGVDSTLKIQPAKLEDSAVYLCASSRYQETQYFGPGTRLLVL.

This chain joins TRBV4-1 and TRBJ1-2; TRBD1 matches 7 bases. V shed 0 bases, J shed 5 bases, and the junction held 3 bases outside the gene matches. The CDR3 extends over 14 amino acids. Germline CDR1 MGHRA, CDR2 YSYEKL. CDR3 nucleotide sequence: TGCGCCAGCAGCCAAGAACCAGGGGGTTATGGCTACACCTTC. Its protein is CASSQEPGGYGYTF.

The chain has TRBV9 and TRBJ1-1; D remains unclear. The CDR3 covers 15 residues. Per the germline V gene, CDR1 is SGDLS and CDR2 is YYNGEE. The V gene lost 5 bases and the J gene lost 1 base, with 15 bases spanning the gap. For the CDR3, the DNA is TGTGCCAGCAGTTCGGGAGTTCAAAGGAACACTGAAGCTTTCTTT. Amino acid sequence: CASSSGVQRNTEAFF.

The chain uses TRBV15 and TRBJ2-1; weak D call: TRBD1 (6 bases). In germline, CDR1 is LNHNV, CDR2 YYDKDF (reference sequence). Trimming removed 3 bases from V and 0 bases from J, with 18 bases in between. The CDR3 loop spans 18 amino acids. The chain's CDR3 is CATSRAQTGLSSYNEQFF. The CDR3 DNA sequence: TGTGCCACCAGCAGGGCCCAAACAGGGTTGAGCTCCTACAATGAGCAGTTCTTC.

The V call is TRBV19, the J call TRBJ2-5, with 8 positions matching TRBD2. This CDR3 comprises 16 residues. From germline, CDR1 is LNHDA and CDR2 SQIVND (reference sequence). The V gene end was trimmed by 3 bases and the J gene end by 0 bases; junction bases not matched to a gene: 6. The CDR3 loop reads CASSIGLAGNQETQYF. The CDR3 DNA is TGTGCCAGTAGTATCGGGCTAGCGGGCAACCAAGAGACCCAGTACTTC.

The V and J genes are TRBV6-2 or TRBV6-3 and TRBJ1-2, with 11 bases fitting TRBD1. The germline V gene has CDR1 MNHEY and CDR2 SVGEGT. CDR3 size: 17 residues. V lost 5 bases, J lost 2 bases, and 10 bases stayed unmatched. This CDR3 reads CASSGWTGGAKNYGYTF. The CDR3 DNA sequence: TGTGCCAGCAGTGGCTGGACAGGGGGCGCAAAGAACTATGGCTACACCTTC.

The rearrangement joins TRBV21-1 to TRBJ2-7; whether TRBD2, the table's D call, matches the DNA was not checked. TRBV21-1 constitutes a pseudogene. The CDR3 extends over 16 amino acids. CDR3 amino acids: CASSKGLAGYLYEQYF. CDR3 nucleotide sequence: TGTGCCAGCAGCAAAGGGCTAGCGGGATATCTCTACGAGCAGTACTTC.

The rearrangement joins TRBV5-8 to TRBJ2-1, with TRBD2 identical over 8 bases. The CDR3 has 13 residues. V shed 6 bases, J shed 5 bases, and the junction held 4 bases outside the gene matches. Germline assignment: CDR1 SGHTS and CDR2 YDEGEE. The CDR3 DNA reads as TGTGCCAGCAAGCCGGGGGGGAACAATGAGCAGTTCTTC. This encodes CASKPGGNNEQFF.

Points on this clone: It is unclear where the CDR3 begins or ends on the DNA, so no DNA is shown, and the CDR3 is as TCRdb lists it. The rearrangement links TRBV7-8 to TRBJ2-7; TRBD1, the table's D call, was not compared with the DNA. From its first to its last residue, the CDR3 has 16 amino acids. In germline, CDR1 is SGHVS, CDR2 FQNEAQ. The CDR3 is CASSLNPTVGDGTVLF.

The chain recombines TRBV7-8 with TRBJ1-1; D unclear. Germline V gives CDR1 SGHVS, CDR2 FQNEAQ. This CDR3 has 15 amino acids. Between the trimmed V and J ends, which lost 3 bases and 0 bases, there was a span of 11 bases. CDR3 in amino acids: CASSFEGLMNTEAFF. For the CDR3, the DNA is TGTGCCAGCAGCTTTGAGGGTTTAATGAACACTGAAGCTTTCTTT.

This clone occurred many times. This chain joins TRBV9 and TRBJ2-7; 8 bases are shared with TRBD2. V gave up 3 bases and J gave up 1 base; unmatched junction bases: 9. Germline CDR1 SGDLS, CDR2 YYNGEE. The CDR3 consists of 16 residues. The CDR3 coding sequence is TGTGCCAGCAGCGCATCCGGGACTAGTGAGTCCTACGAGCAGTACTTC. Translating it yields CASSASGTSESYEQYF.

The chain uses TRBV5-6 and TRBJ2-2; TRBD2 agrees at 9 bases. After removal of 1 base from V and 0 bases from J, the junction contained 1 base not matched to a gene. Per germline, CDR1 SGHDT and CDR2 YYEEEE. The CDR3 extends over 16 amino acids. The CDR3 DNA sequence: TGTGCCAGCAGCTTGTTAGCGGGGGCGAACACCGGGGAGCTGTTTTTT. The encoded protein is CASSLLAGANTGELFF.

The chain carries TRBV25-1 and TRBJ2-7; tentatively, D is TRBD2 (5 bases). Germline V CDR1 and CDR2: MGHDK, SYGVNS. V lost 5 bases and J lost 6, with 23 bases in between. The length of the CDR3 is 16 residues. The CDR3 coding sequence is TGTGCCAGCAGTTCATGGGCGAGGGCTCCCCTGCGCGAGCAGTACTTC. Its protein product is CASSSWARAPLREQYF.

This chain joins TRBV25-1 and TRBJ1-2; weak D call: TRBD1 (6 bases). The germline V gene has CDR1 MGHDK and CDR2 SYGVNS. The CDR3 runs 18 residues. The V gene lost 4 bases and the J gene lost 4 bases, with 25 bases spanning the gap. CDR3 sequence reads: CASSVTQPGGPTPYGYTF. CDR3 nucleotides: TGTGCCAGCAGTGTGACCCAACCGGGGGGGCCCACACCCTATGGCTACACCTTC.

The V and J genes are TRBV3-1 (or the pseudogene TRBV3-2) and TRBJ1-6; 7 bases are shared with TRBD1. Germline lookup yields CDR1 LGHDT and CDR2 YNNKEL (reference sequence). Germline trimming cut 4 bases from V and 7 bases from J; bases unmatched to any gene: 4. There are 14 residues in the CDR3. CDR3 region: CASSPGQRNSPLHF. The DNA of the CDR3 is TGTGCCAGCAGCCCGGGACAGAGAAATTCACCCCTCCACTTT.

This chain joins TRBV19 and TRBJ1-2, with TRBD1 matching 9 bases. Germline lookup yields CDR1 LNHDA and CDR2 SQIVND (reference sequence). V lost 3 bases to trimming and J lost 6 bases; unmatched junction nucleotides: 8. The CDR3 runs 15 residues. CDR3 sequence reads: CASSIDRGSLNGYTF. In DNA form, the CDR3 reads TGTGCCAGTAGTATCGACAGGGGGAGTTTGAATGGCTACACCTTC.

The rearrangement joins TRBV27 to TRBJ1-5; D not certain. Per the germline V gene, CDR1 is MNHEY and CDR2 is SMNVEV (reference sequence). Trimming stripped 3 bases from V and 3 bases from J, with 9 bases between. CDR3 size: 14 residues. CDR3 DNA: TGTGCCAGCAGTTTTACATCAGACAATCAGCCCCAGCATTTT. As protein: CASSFTSDNQPQHF.

The chain employs TRBV3-1 (or the pseudogene TRBV3-2) and TRBJ1-2; 7 nucleotides agree with TRBD1. V dropped 0 bases and J dropped 4; count of bases not matched to a gene: 8. Germline-derived CDR1 and CDR2 are LGHDT and YNNKEL (reference sequence). This CDR3 has 16 residues. This CDR3 is CASSQDGRGLVYGYTF. The CDR3 DNA follows: TGTGCCAGCAGCCAAGATGGAAGGGGGCTAGTCTATGGCTACACCTTC.

The rearrangement uses TRBV2 and TRBJ2-7, with TRBD1 identical over 9 bases. V lost 11 bases to trimming and J lost 3 bases; unmatched junction nucleotides: 11. The CDR3 spans 14 residues. In germline, CDR1 is SNHLY, CDR2 FYNNEI. The CDR3 coding sequence is TGTGCCGGGTGCGGCCGGGACAGGGTCTACGAGCAGTACTTC. It yields the protein CAGCGRDRVYEQYF.

This chain links TRBV7-2 with TRBJ2-7, with D possibly TRBD2 on 5 matching bases. The CDR3 consists of 14 residues. Germline-derived CDR1 and CDR2 are SGHTA and FQGNSA. V dropped 4 bases and J dropped 0 bases, with 10 bases sitting between them. The CDR3 DNA follows: TGTGCCAGCAGCTCGGACTCTTTCTCCTACGAGCAGTACTTC. Translation: CASSSDSFSYEQYF.

This clone has a handful of counts. The CDR3 DNA follows: TGTGCCAGCAGTTACTCTGGGGGCTTTAGGACCGGGGAGCTGTTTTTT. It yields the protein CASSYSGGFRTGELFF. V gene TRBV6-5 combines with J gene TRBJ2-2; possibly TRBD1 for D (6 bases). V dropped 0 bases and J dropped 5 bases, with 13 bases sitting between them. Germline lookup yields CDR1 MNHEY and CDR2 SVGAGI. This CDR3 has 16 amino acids.

This clone showed up many times. This sequence joins TRBV3-1 (or the pseudogene TRBV3-2) and TRBJ2-7; 15 bases agree with TRBD2. Germline assignment: CDR1 LGHDT and CDR2 YNNKEL (reference sequence). CDR3 length: 17 amino acids. V shed 5 bases, J shed 6 bases, and the junction held 11 bases outside the gene matches. In DNA, the CDR3 is TGTGCCAGCAGCTCCCGTAGGACTAGCGGGGGGGCTGCCGAGCAGTACTTC. Its protein product is CASSSRRTSGGAAEQYF.

This chain joins TRBV11-2 and TRBJ1-4, with TRBD1 identical over 7 bases. CDR1 is SGHAT and CDR2 is FQNNGV in the germline V gene. There are 15 residues in the CDR3. V lost 1 base, J lost 4 bases, and 3 bases stayed unmatched. The CDR3 nucleotides read TGTGCCAGCAGCTTAGGGGGACAGCATAATGAAAAACTGTTTTTT. Translating gives CASSLGGQHNEKLFF.

The V gene is TRBV5-5, the J gene TRBJ1-1; possibly TRBD1 for D (6 bases). The germline V and J ends were trimmed by 0 bases and 6 bases, with 12 bases remaining between them. Germline V gene sequence: CDR1 SGHKS, CDR2 YYEKEE (reference sequence). The CDR3 contains 14 residues. CDR3 in DNA: TGTGCCAGCAGCTTGGGAAGCAGGGGAGCTGAAGCTTTCTTT. This sequence encodes CASSLGSRGAEAFF.

V is TRBV7-9 and J is TRBJ2-1, with D perhaps TRBD2 (6 bases). V gave up 4 bases and J gave up 1 base, with 17 bases separating them. The CDR3 is 17 residues long. Germline V gene data show CDR1 as SEHNR and CDR2 as FQNEAQ (reference sequence). CDR3 sequence (DNA): TGTGCCAGCAGCTCCGGGACTGATAGATTATCCTACAATGAGCAGTTCTTC. The encoded protein is CASSSGTDRLSYNEQFF. Combining the CDR3 with reference TRBV7-9 and TRBJ2-1 gives the whole variable domain DTGVSQNPRHKITKRGQNVTFRCDPISEHNRLYWYRQTLGQGPEFLTYFQNEAQLEKSRLLSDRFSAERPKGSFSTLEIQRTEQGDSAMYLCASSSGTDRLSYNEQFFGPGTRLTVL.

The rearrangement links TRBV10-3 to TRBJ1-1; D is ambiguous. Trimming cost V 0 bases and J 0 bases, with 8 bases left between them. CDR3 size: 15 residues. Germline values: CDR1 ENHRY, CDR2 SYGVKD. The CDR3 DNA reads as TGTGCCATCAGTGAGTCGGGCAGAATGAACACTGAAGCTTTCTTT. It is translated as CAISESGRMNTEAFF.

This chain joins TRBV9 and TRBJ2-1, with TRBD1 identical over 9 bases. Germline CDR1 reads SGDLS; CDR2 reads YYNGEE. The ends lost 0 bases at V and 7 bases at J; junction bases unmatched: 5. This CDR3 is 15 amino acids long. The CDR3 is CASSVEGQGGNEQFF. The CDR3, as DNA: TGTGCCAGCAGCGTAGAGGGACAGGGTGGGAATGAGCAGTTCTTC. The variable domain in full, with the rest retrieved from reference TRBV9 and TRBJ2-1, is DSGVTQTPKHLITATGQRVTLRCSPRSGDLSVYWYQQSLDQGLQFLIQYYNGEERAKGNILERFSAQQFPDLHSELNLSSLELGDSALYFCASSVEGQGGNEQFFGPGTRLTVL.

J is TRBJ2-3 and V is TRBV7-3; possibly TRBD1 for D (5 bases). Germline loops: CDR1 SGHTA, CDR2 FQGTGA. The CDR3 length is 14 residues. The V end lost 6 bases, the J end lost 4 bases, and 14 bases lay between the germline ends. The chain's CDR3 is CASSSQGTADTQYF. In DNA, the CDR3 is TGTGCCAGCAGTTCCCAGGGTACCGCAGATACGCAGTATTTT.

V and J are TRBV19 and TRBJ1-5, with D possibly matching TRBD1 (5 bases). Germline V gives CDR1 LNHDA, CDR2 SQIVND (reference sequence). The CDR3 loop spans 12 amino acids. The germline V and J ends were trimmed by 9 bases and 4 bases, with 10 bases remaining between them. In DNA, the CDR3 is TGTGCCAGCCAGCGGGGGAATCAGCCCCAGCATTTT. Amino acid sequence: CASQRGNQPQHF.